This entry features one T cell receptor (beta chain) sequence. Its antigen is not known. In the sorted-subset replicate PCRs, approximately 200 ng DNA, 25,000 to 30,000 T cell genomes, was used. Produced via immunoSEQ multiplex PCR; TCRdb's table is partial and in-frame only. The sample comprises hundreds of thousands of clones, 95% to 96% of which are singletons, and roughly 0.1% rests with the top ten. The sample comes from a study of shared clonotypes between healthy human individuals. Study-level information: Three plates each covered CD4 naive and memory; CD8 naive two, CD8 memory one.

Naive CD8 populations comprised CD45RO-negative cells positively selected for CCR7, excluding terminally differentiated effector memory CD45RA+ cells. Overall study results and limits: Sharing across four donors was seen in 4.5% to 6.5% of naive CD4 clonotypes.

This CDR3 spans 19 amino acids. Trimming at V came to 0 bases and at J to 2 bases, leaving 9 bases not matched to a gene. Germline V gene lookup returns CDR1 SGDLS and CDR2 YYNGEE. This receptor was taken from a woman aged 25 to 39 in good health. The chain employs TRBV9 and TRBJ2-1, with 12 bases aligning to TRBD2. The sample taken for sequencing was naive CD8+ T cells sorted from blood. The CDR3 bases are TGTGCCAGCAGCGTAGAAGGGGGCGGACTAGCGGGACCCTACAATGAGCAGTTCTTC. Translation: CASSVEGGGLAGPYNEQFF. The whole variable domain, remainder taken from reference TRBV9 and TRBJ2-1, is DSGVTQTPKHLITATGQRVTLRCSPRSGDLSVYWYQQSLDQGLQFLIQYYNGEERAKGNILERFSAQQFPDLHSELNLSSLELGDSALYFCASSVEGGGLAGPYNEQFFGPGTRLTVL.